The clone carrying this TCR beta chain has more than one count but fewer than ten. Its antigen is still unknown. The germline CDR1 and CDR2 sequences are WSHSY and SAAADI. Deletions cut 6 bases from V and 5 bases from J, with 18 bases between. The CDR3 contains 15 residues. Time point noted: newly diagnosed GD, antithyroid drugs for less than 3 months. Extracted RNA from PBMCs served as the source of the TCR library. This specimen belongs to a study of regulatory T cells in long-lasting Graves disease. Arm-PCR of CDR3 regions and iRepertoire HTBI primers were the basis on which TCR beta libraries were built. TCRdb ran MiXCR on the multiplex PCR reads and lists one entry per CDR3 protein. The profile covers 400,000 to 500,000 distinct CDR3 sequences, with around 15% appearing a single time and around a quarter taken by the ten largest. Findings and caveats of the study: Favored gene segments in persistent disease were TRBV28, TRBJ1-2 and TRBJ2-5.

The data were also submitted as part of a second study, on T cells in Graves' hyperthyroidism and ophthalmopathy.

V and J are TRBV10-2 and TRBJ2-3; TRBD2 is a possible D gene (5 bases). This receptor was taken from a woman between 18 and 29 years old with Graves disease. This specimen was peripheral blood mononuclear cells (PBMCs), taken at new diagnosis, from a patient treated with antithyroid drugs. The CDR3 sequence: CASRGLVGGGDTQYF. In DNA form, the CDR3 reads TGCGCCAGCAGGGGTCTAGTAGGAGGAGGAGATACGCAGTATTTT.